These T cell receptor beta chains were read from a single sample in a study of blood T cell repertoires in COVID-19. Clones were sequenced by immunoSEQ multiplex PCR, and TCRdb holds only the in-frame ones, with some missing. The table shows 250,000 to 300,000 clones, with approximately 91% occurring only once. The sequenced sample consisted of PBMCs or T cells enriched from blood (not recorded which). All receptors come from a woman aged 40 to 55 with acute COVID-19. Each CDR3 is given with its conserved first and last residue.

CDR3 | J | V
CASSRGQGGEQYF | TRBJ2-7 | TRBV6-5
CASSIDISYEQYF | TRBJ2-7 | TRBV19
CASSQEDNSYQPQHF | TRBJ1-5 | TRBV4-3
CASRREGIGEQFF | TRBJ2-1 | TRBV6-5
CASSRTLSNQPQHF | TRBJ1-5 | TRBV2
CATSDRTSGGDTDTQYF | TRBJ2-3 | TRBV24-1
CASSQDVTGWTGELFF | TRBJ2-2 | TRBV4-3
CASSLTSGGSYNEQFF | TRBJ2-1 | TRBV5-1
CASRRTGIPDTQYF | TRBJ2-3 | TRBV14
CASSFVGMNTEAFF | TRBJ1-1 | TRBV11-3
CAWSKQGLAGANEQYF | TRBJ2-7 | TRBV30
CASSQDREETQYF | TRBJ2-5 | TRBV4-1
CASRQDGGELFF | TRBJ2-2 | TRBV4-1
CASSRDRGAAYEQYF | TRBJ2-7 | TRBV6-5
CASSQEGTNTGELFF | TRBJ2-2 | TRBV4-3
CASRPGRGEIQETQYF | TRBJ2-5 | TRBV7-8
CASSSLETF | TRBJ1-2 | TRBV7-9
CARSFNTTGDFSTGELFF | TRBJ2-2 | TRBV5-3
CASKRGQGAEKLFF | TRBJ1-4 | TRBV2
CASSTDRVNTEAFF | TRBJ1-1 | TRBV7-2
CASSRRTPGDEQYF | TRBJ2-7 | TRBV11-2
CASSDRDSSGNTIYF | TRBJ1-3 | TRBV18
CASSPTAPDTQYF | TRBJ2-3 | TRBV18
CASSPGGRTDTQYF | TRBJ2-3 | TRBV5-4
CASSPGQGVTYEQYF | TRBJ2-7 | TRBV27
CASSASLSRTGELFF | TRBJ2-2 | TRBV9
CASIILAGGRETQYF | TRBJ2-5 | TRBV2
CASSRGQGYGNTIYF | TRBJ1-3 | TRBV5-1
CASSLTSGSRVGLGEQYF | TRBJ2-7 | TRBV5-4
CASSPGQDYGYTF | TRBJ1-2 | TRBV18
CASSQSLSPLHF | TRBJ1-6 | TRBV28
CATSDPQGPNEKLFF | TRBJ1-4 | TRBV24-1
CASSLERGASKEQFF | TRBJ2-1 | TRBV27
CASSPRSGAGTDTQYF | TRBJ2-3 | TRBV3-1/TRBV3-2
CASRVTENTEAFF | TRBJ1-1 | TRBV2
CSVVWGDQPQHF | TRBJ1-5 | TRBV29-1
CASSRDRIYGYTF | TRBJ1-2 | TRBV6-2/TRBV6-3
CASSLGGDRGDEQYF | TRBJ2-7 | TRBV7-2
CASSLGRTYQETQYF | TRBJ2-5 | TRBV7-3
CASSPRVAGGRNEQYF | TRBJ2-7 | TRBV13
CASSPGYHEQYF | TRBJ2-7 | TRBV12-3/TRBV12-4
CASSLGSSGLSEQFF | TRBJ2-1 | TRBV7-3
CASSSGGFTQYF | TRBJ2-3 | TRBV7-2
CASSLRLAGRNTGELFF | TRBJ2-2 | TRBV5-5
CAWSSGANQPQHF | TRBJ1-5 | TRBV30
CASSFREDEKLFF | TRBJ1-4 | TRBV7-9
CATSREERTRGDTQYF | TRBJ2-3 | TRBV15
CASTWTASDTQYF | TRBJ2-3 | TRBV12-3/TRBV12-4
CAWNPGRGGNSPLHF | TRBJ1-6 | TRBV30
CASSLGPWLSNQPQHF | TRBJ1-5 | TRBV7-2
CASSPPDRAQTYEQYF | TRBJ2-7 | TRBV13
CASSPLTPTNEKLFF | TRBJ1-4 | TRBV18
CASSPRTGSYTF | TRBJ1-2 | TRBV9
CASSLKTGGDPNTEAFF | TRBJ1-1 | TRBV13
CASSQVPGSNYGYTF | TRBJ1-2 | TRBV4-1